Below, one TCR beta chain is given with its context. This clone showed up just a few times. Its antigen is unknown. Base qualities are not at hand, and no much larger clone is one base apart. From cysteine to phenylalanine, the CDR3 is 12 amino acids long. Only CDR3 DNA is held: 36 bases, read in frame from base 1. Reading the germline V gene (reference sequence) gives CDR1 SGHNT and CDR2 YYREEE. V is reduced by 4 bases and J by 8 bases, leaving a spacing of 12 bases between them. The data stem from a study of control samples from healthy donors and cancer patients (dated by TCRdb to the early 2020s). Library preparation was by the immunoSEQ multiplex PCR assay. The immuneACCESS repertoire file appears here via TCRdb, limited to in-frame rearrangements. These files lack a portion of the clones; in checked studies, under half of the deficit traces to unresolved V genes, and the cause of the others is not known. Within this sample are approximately 150,000 clones, with around 90% of them counted one time only. Clones ranked in the top ten supply about 7.6% of the sample.

The V and J genes are TRBV5-4 and TRBJ1-2; no D gene is confidently identified. Sequenced material: blood. This TCR was sampled from a man aged 18 to 29 in good health. Here is the DNA: TGTGCCAGCAGCATGACGGGGTACGGCTACACCTTC. It translates to CASSMTGYGYTF. Supplemented by the reference TRBV5-4 and TRBJ1-2 proteins around the CDR3, the complete variable domain is ETGVTQSPTHLIKTRGQQVTLRCSSQSGHNTVSWYQQALGQGPQFIFQYYREEENGRGNFPPRFSGLQFPNYSSELNVNALELDDSALYLCASSMTGYGYTFGSGTRLTVV.